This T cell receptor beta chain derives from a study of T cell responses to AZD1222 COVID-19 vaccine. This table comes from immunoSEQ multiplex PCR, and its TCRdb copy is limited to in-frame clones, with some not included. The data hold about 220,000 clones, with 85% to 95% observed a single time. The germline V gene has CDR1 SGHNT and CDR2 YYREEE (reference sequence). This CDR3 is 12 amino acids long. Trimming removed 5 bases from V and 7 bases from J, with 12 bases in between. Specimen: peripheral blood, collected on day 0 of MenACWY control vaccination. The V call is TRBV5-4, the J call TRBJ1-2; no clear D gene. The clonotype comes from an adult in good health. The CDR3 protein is CASSPEESGYTF. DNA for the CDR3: TGTGCCAGCAGTCCGGAAGAGTCTGGCTACACCTTC.